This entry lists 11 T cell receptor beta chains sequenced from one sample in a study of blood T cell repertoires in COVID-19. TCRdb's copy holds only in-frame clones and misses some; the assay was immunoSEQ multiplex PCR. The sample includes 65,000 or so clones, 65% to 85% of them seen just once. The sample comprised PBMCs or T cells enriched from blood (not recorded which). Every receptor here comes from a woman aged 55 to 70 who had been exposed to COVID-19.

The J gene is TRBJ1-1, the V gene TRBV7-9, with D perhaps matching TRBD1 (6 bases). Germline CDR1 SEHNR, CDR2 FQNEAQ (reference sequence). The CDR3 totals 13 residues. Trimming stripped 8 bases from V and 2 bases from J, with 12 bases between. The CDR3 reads CASLGGDNTEAFF. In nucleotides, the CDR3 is TGTGCCAGCTTAGGGGGGGACAACACTGAAGCTTTCTTT.

CDR3 nucleotide sequence: TGCAGCGTTGATGAGACAGGGAACGGCTACACCTTC. Residues: CSVDETGNGYTF. The chain recombines TRBV29-1 with TRBJ1-2; TRBD1 agrees at 7 bases. The CDR3 length is 12 residues. CDR1 and CDR2 from the germline V gene are SQVTM and ANQGSEA. After removal of 3 bases from V and 8 bases from J, the junction contained 6 bases not matched to a gene.

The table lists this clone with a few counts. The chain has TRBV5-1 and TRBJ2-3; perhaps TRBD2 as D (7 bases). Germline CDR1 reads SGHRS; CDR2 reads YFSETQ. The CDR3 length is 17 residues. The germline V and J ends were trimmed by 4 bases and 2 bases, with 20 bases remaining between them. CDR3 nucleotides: TGCGCCAGCAGCGCTACCACCGGGGGGCAAATCACAGATACGCAGTATTTT. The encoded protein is CASSATTGGQITDTQYF.

The DNA for the CDR3 is TGTGCCAGCAGTTTACCGACAGGGGGGGGTGGAAATTCACCCCTCCACTTT. This encodes CASSLPTGGGGNSPLHF. The rearrangement joins TRBV28 to TRBJ1-6; 9 bases fit TRBD1. Per the germline V gene, CDR1 is MDHEN and CDR2 is SYDVKM. With V trimmed by 2 bases and J by 7 bases, 9 bases remained unmatched. The CDR3 runs 17 residues.

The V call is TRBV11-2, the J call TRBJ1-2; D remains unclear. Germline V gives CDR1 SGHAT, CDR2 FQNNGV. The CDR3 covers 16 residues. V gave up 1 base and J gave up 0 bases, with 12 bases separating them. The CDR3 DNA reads TGTGCCAGCAGCTTAGGTACCTCGGTGGCTAACTATGGCTACACCTTC. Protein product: CASSLGTSVANYGYTF.

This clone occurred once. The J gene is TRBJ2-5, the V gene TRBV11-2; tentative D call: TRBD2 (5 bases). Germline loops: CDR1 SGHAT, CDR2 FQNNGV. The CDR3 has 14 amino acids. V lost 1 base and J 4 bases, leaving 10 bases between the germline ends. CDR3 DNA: TGTGCCAGCAGCTTAGCGGGTCGGGGAGAGACCCAGTACTTC. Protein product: CASSLAGRGETQYF.

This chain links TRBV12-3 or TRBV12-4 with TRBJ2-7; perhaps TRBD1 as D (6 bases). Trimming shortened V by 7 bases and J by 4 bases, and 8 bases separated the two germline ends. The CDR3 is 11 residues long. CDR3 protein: CASTQGYEQYF. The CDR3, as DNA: TGTGCCAGCACACAGGGTTACGAGCAGTACTTC.

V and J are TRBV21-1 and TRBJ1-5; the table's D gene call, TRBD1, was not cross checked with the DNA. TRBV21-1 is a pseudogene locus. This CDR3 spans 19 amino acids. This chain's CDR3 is CASSKGKGQRPGGNQPQHF. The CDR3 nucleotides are TGTGCCAGCAGCAAAGGTAAAGGACAGCGACCGGGTGGCAATCAGCCCCAGCATTTT.

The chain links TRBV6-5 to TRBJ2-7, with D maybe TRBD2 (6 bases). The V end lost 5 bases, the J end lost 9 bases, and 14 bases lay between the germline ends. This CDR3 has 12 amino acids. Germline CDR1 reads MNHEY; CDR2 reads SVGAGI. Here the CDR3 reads CASSPFSGGQYF. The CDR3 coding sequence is TGTGCCAGCAGTCCATTTTCCGGGGGGCAGTACTTC.

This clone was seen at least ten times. CDR3 nucleotide sequence: TGTGCCAGCAGTTTCCTAGCGGGAGGGCTCCGCGAGCAGTACTTC. Residues: CASSFLAGGLREQYF. This chain uses TRBV28 with TRBJ2-7; 12 positions match TRBD2. Per germline, CDR1 MDHEN and CDR2 SYDVKM. This CDR3 spans 15 amino acids. V shed 3 bases, J shed 6 bases, and the junction held 6 bases outside the gene matches.

The CDR3 loop is CASSSRAPGGANTEAFF. The CDR3 DNA reads as TGTGCCAGCAGTTCGAGGGCCCCGGGAGGGGCTAACACTGAAGCTTTCTTT. The chain couples TRBV7-9 to TRBJ1-1; TRBD1 is a possible D gene (5 bases). The CDR3 runs 17 residues. From germline, CDR1 is SEHNR and CDR2 FQNEAQ (reference sequence). Trimming removed 6 bases from V and 2 bases from J, with 22 bases in between.